Sequencing of this T cell receptor beta chain was carried out in a study of shared clonotypes between healthy human individuals. Whole-study findings and limits: Tissues were not sampled, only blood, and their repertoires likely differ. Clonotype sharing among donors, it was expected, would be affected by sequencing depth.

It was at deep level that the assay was run. The table came from immunoSEQ multiplex PCR; TCRdb's copy has only in-frame clones and leaves some out. The sample contains about 490,000 clones, 70% to 80% of which appear only once. Genomic DNA from unsorted samples was obtained from around 99 million PBMCs (per sample). V trimming: 7 bases; J trimming: 5 bases; junction bases outside the gene matches: 12. The germline CDR1 and CDR2 sequences are LGHNT and FRNRAP. This CDR3 has 15 residues. With respect to this clone: Its antigen is still unknown.

V is TRBV12-5 and J is TRBJ2-3; 7 nucleotides align to TRBD2. The clonotype was recovered from a woman in her thirties or forties in good health. Some clones in this sample may be carry-over from other donors' samples. The material sequenced was PBMCs. CDR3 sequence: CASARSGAFLDTQYF. The CDR3 region has the DNA TGTGCTAGTGCCCGAAGCGGGGCCTTTTTAGATACGCAGTATTTT.